This T cell receptor beta chain was documented in a study of response to subunit inactivated influenza vaccine. This clonotype was observed a few times. The V end was cut by 5 bases, the J end by 8 bases, with 10 bases between. In germline, CDR1 is SEHNR, CDR2 FQNEAQ (reference sequence). This CDR3 contains 12 residues. Using its own MiXCR run on the RT-PCR reads, TCRdb lists one record per CDR3 protein. Here the sample spans a few hundred thousand distinct CDR3 sequences, 11% being singletons. Separately, the same data were catalogued under a study of T cells expressing NK-cell markers. That report notes: TCR beta libraries carry UMIs added by 5'RACE template switching. Sorted CD3+CD56+NKG2C+, CD3+CD56+NKG2C- and CD3+CD56-NKG2C+ T cells supplied TCR beta repertoires. Among several donors, these clonotypes also ranked first in the CD3+CD56-NKG2C+ fraction. Whether expanded NKG2C-expressing T cell clones recognize HCMV is unknown.

Sample: PBMCs from blood, taken on the day of vaccination. The chain carries TRBV7-9 and TRBJ2-1; TRBD1 might be the D (5 bases). This clonotype was sampled from a man aged 50-60 years who received an inactivated influenza vaccine. The DNA for the CDR3 is TGTGCCAGCAGCCCCAGGGTCCATGAGCAGTTCTTC. It encodes CASSPRVHEQFF.